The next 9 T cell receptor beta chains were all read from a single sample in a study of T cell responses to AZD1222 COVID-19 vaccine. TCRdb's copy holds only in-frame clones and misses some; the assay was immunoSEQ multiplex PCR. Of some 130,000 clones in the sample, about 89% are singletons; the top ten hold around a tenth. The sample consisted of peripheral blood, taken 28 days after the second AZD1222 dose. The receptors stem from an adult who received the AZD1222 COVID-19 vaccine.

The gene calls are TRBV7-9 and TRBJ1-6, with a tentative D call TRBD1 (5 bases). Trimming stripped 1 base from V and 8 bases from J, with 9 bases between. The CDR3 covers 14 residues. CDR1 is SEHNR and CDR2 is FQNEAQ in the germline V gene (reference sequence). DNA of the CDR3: TGTGCCAGCAGCTTAGGCAGGGCCGATTCACCCCTCCACTTT. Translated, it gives CASSLGRADSPLHF.

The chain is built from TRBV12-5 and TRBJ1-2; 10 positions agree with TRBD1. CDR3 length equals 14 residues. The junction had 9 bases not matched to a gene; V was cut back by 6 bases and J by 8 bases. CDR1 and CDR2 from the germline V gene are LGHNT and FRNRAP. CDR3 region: CASGSDRGREGYTF. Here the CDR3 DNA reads TGTGCTAGTGGCTCCGACAGGGGGCGGGAGGGCTACACCTTC.

CDR3 DNA sequence: TGCGCCAGCAGCCAAAAGGGGCTCAGCGGAGCTAACTATGGCTACACCTTC. It is translated as CASSQKGLSGANYGYTF. The J gene is TRBJ1-2, the V gene TRBV4-1; D is perhaps TRBD1 (5 bases). The CDR3 runs to 17 residues. Germline V CDR1 and CDR2: MGHRA, YSYEKL. Trimming took off 2 bases at V and 0 bases at J, with 16 bases between the two ends.

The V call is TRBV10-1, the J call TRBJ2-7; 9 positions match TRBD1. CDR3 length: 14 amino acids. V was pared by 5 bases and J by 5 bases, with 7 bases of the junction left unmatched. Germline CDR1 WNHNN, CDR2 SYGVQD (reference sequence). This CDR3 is CASSPTGGINEQYF. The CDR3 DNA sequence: TGCGCCAGCAGTCCGACAGGGGGTATCAACGAGCAGTACTTC.

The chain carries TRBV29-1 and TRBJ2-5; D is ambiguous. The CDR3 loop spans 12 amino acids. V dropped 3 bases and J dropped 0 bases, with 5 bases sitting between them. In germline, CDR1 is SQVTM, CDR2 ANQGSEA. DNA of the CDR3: TGCAGCGTTGACCTGTACCAAGAGACCCAGTACTTC. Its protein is CSVDLYQETQYF.

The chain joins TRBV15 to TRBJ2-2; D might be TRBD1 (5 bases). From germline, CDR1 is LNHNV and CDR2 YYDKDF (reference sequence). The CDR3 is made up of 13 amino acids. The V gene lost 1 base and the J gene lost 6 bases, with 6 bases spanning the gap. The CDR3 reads CATSRAGPGELFF. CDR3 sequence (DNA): TGTGCCACCAGCAGAGCAGGGCCCGGGGAGCTGTTTTTT. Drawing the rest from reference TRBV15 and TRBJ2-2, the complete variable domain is DAMVIQNPRYQVTQFGKPVTLSCSQTLNHNVMYWYQQKSSQAPKLLFHYYDKDFNNEADTPDNFQSRRPNTSFCFLDIRSPGLGDTAMYLCATSRAGPGELFFGEGSRLTVL.

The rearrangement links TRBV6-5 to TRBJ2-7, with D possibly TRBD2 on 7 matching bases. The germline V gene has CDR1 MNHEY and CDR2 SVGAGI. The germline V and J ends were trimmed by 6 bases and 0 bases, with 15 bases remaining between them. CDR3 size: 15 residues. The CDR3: CASSLGGAGSYEQYF. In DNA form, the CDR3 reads TGTGCCAGCAGCCTAGGGGGGGCTGGCTCCTACGAGCAGTACTTC.

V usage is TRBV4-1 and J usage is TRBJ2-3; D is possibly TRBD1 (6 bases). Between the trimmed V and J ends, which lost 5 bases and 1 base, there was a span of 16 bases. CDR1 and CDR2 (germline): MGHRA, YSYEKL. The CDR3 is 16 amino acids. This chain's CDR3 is CASSSRQVVGTDTQYF. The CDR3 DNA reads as TGCGCCAGCAGCAGTCGACAGGTAGTCGGCACAGATACGCAGTATTTT.

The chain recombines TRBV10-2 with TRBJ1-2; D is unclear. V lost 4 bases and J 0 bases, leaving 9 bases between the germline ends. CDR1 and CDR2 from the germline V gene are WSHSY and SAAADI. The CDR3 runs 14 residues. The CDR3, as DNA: TGCGCCAGCAGTGTGACAATCCCTAACTATGGCTACACCTTC. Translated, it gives CASSVTIPNYGYTF.